This TCR beta chain was recovered during a study of blood T cells in healthy people across ages (dated by TCRdb to about 2015). For context, the study as a whole: In model experiments, template switching captured about one uniquely barcoded TCR beta cDNA molecule for every two T cells. To avoid experimental bias, donors of different ages were randomly spread across the sequencing lanes. The study measured age-related changes in TCR beta repertoire diversity using deep sequencing normalized with unique cDNA molecular identifiers. Four age groups were formed from the donors: young (average around 15 years), middle-aged (more than 35), aged (approximately 60) and long-lived (less than 85). Two additional independent replicas of 1 million unique cDNA reads from the same blood draw were analyzed for two donors (one aged 18 to 30 and one aged 80 or older). Overall study outcomes, separate from this receptor: Estimates of total diversity from one million sequenced T cells were regarded as lower bounds and underestimates. Conclusive comparison of naive and antigen-experienced compartments was prevented by the profiling of bulk unsorted PBMCs. Observed TCR beta diversity correlated strongly with the percentage of naive T cells measured by flow cytometry. Because donor CMV infection status was unknown, age-related changes in expanded clonotypes were potentially confounded. The long-lived group showed more naive CD4+ T cells, fewer expanded clones and increased TCR diversity than the aged group, suggesting age selection. As age increased, observed TCR beta diversity per million T cells dropped in a roughly linear way, and a significant reduction was already evident by age around 41.

V and J are trimmed by 3 bases and 7 bases, and the gene matches miss 6 bases of the junction. CDR1 SGHAT and CDR2 FQNNGV are derived from the germline V gene. Including cysteine and phenylalanine, the CDR3 has 15 amino acids. The entry retains the CDR3 DNA only, 45 bases that are in frame from base 1. Systemically healthy Caucasian individuals from Russia, 35 to 40 in total and aged roughly 6 to 100 years, were included as donors. Ten milliliters of peripheral blood were drawn from each donor into EDTA-treated Vacutainer tubes. Ficoll-Paque density-gradient centrifugation was used to isolate PBMCs, with at least 6.5 million obtained per sample. Trizol reagent was used to extract total RNA from the PBMCs, yielding at least 5.5 micrograms per sample. For every donor, flow cytometry on a PBMC aliquot measured the percentage of naive CD45RAhigh/CD27high T cells. Receptors were amplified or captured by 5' RACE. This sample was sequenced with an Illumina HiSeq 2500. A second PCR of roughly 7 to 11 cycles was run with a J-beta primer mix and a sample-barcoded 5' primer. A template-switch 5' adaptor carrying 12 random nucleotides introduced a unique molecular identifier onto each TCR beta cDNA molecule. At least 2.5 million CDR3-containing paired-end reads were obtained from each sample. First-strand cDNA was synthesized from all RNA with the Mint cDNA synthesis kit, primed by a TRBC-specific oligonucleotide. After uracil-DNA glycosylase treatment, a first 18-cycle PCR used universal primers M1SS and BC2_uni_R on all cDNA. Processing in the source paper ran as follows. For normalization, 1 million high-quality reads, each with a distinct molecular identifier, were randomly selected from each sample. Instead of being binned into consensus sequences, reads that shared molecular identifiers were thrown out. CDR3 identification, clonotype clustering and error correction used MiTCR with a Q25 quality threshold and the strictest error-elimination algorithm. A nonparametric unseen species model with Euler transformation was used to estimate lower-bound total TCR beta diversity. Through fastp at Q25 and MiXCR, TCRdb rebuilt clones from the public reads, retaining in-frame beta chains. All rows with the same CDR3 protein become a single entry with the most common DNA and genes. These V and J calls derive from TCRdb rather than the authors' analysis. In all, the sample holds 780,000 or so distinct CDR3 sequences, and 56% of those were seen once. Around 25% of the sample comes from the top ten.

To note about this clonotype: There is no known antigen for this receptor. The input lacks base qualities; no much larger clone sits a single base away.

Sequenced input: blood. This TCR came from a man aged 40-49 years in good health. The sequence links TRBV11-2 to TRBJ2-1; TRBD1 agrees with 10 junctional bases. The CDR3 protein: CASSFEGQGRNEQFF. The DNA sequence is TGTGCCAGCAGCTTTGAGGGACAGGGGCGGAATGAGCAGTTCTTC.